The 10 T cell receptor beta chains below come from one sample, sequenced in a study of vaccination effects on CD4 cells after COVID-19. These TCRs are of unknown antigen specificity. Sequencing in the ViraFEST assay came after antigen-specific CD4+ T cells had been expanded with viral peptide pools, which were used to stimulate PBMC. Having been cultured for 10 days, the cells underwent CD4+ T cell isolation. Nucleocapsid antibodies stayed negative before and after vaccination, showing no earlier SARS-CoV-2 infection. TCRdb's copy holds only in-frame clones and misses some; the assay was immunoSEQ multiplex PCR. The sample has about 24,000 clones, 76% seen once. This material consisted of CD4+ T cells from PBMCs cultured with HCoV-NL63 spike peptides, taken before COVID-19 vaccination. The receptors here all came from a human donor who received a COVID-19 vaccine.

The chain uses TRBV2 and TRBJ2-7; D tentatively reads TRBD1 or TRBD2 (5 bases each). Germline V gene sequence: CDR1 SNHLY, CDR2 FYNNEI. The V and J ends lost 4 bases and 1 base respectively, with 20 bases between them. The CDR3 contains 17 residues. The CDR3 here is CASSGRTSRAISYEQYF. The CDR3 region has the DNA TGTGCCAGCAGTGGGAGGACATCGCGCGCAATTTCCTACGAGCAGTACTTC. Supplemented by reference TRBV2 and TRBJ2-7, the full variable domain reads EPEVTQTPSHQVTQMGQEVILRCVPISNHLYFYWYRQILGQKVEFLVSFYNNEISEKSEIFDDQFSVERPDGSNFTLKIRSTKLEDSAMYFCASSGRTSRAISYEQYFGPGTRLTVT.

The V call is TRBV6-1, the J call TRBJ2-2; D tentatively fits TRBD1 or TRBD2 (5 bases each). Germline assignment: CDR1 MNHNS and CDR2 SASEGT. Trimming took 2 bases from V and 3 from J, leaving 10 bases between them. The CDR3 totals 15 residues. The CDR3 sequence: CASSERDGHTGELFF. CDR3 nucleotides: TGTGCCAGCAGTGAACGGGACGGTCACACCGGGGAGCTGTTTTTT.

The chain is built from TRBV6-5 and TRBJ1-5; 10 bases line up with TRBD1. CDR3 length: 15 residues. CDR1 and CDR2 from the germline V gene are MNHEY and SVGAGI. The V segment lost 6 bases and the J segment 2 bases; nucleotides outside the gene matches: 4. The CDR3 spells CASRDRGNGNQPQHF. The CDR3 coding sequence is TGTGCCAGCAGGGACAGGGGGAATGGCAATCAGCCCCAGCATTTT.

The rearrangement uses TRBV7-2 and TRBJ2-3; D gene unclear. Germline-derived CDR1 and CDR2 are SGHTA and FQGNSA. V was pared by 2 bases and J by 6 bases, with 12 bases between. The CDR3 consists of 14 residues. The CDR3 reads CASSLFSPVDTQYF. In DNA, the CDR3 is TGTGCCAGCAGCTTATTTAGCCCCGTGGATACGCAGTATTTT.

In regard to this clone: The identical CDR3 is also encoded by other nucleotide sequences in the sample. Here the CDR3 DNA reads TGTGCCAGCAGCGTAGGGACAGTCGGAAACACCATATATTTT. Residues: CASSVGTVGNTIYF. The chain links TRBV9 to TRBJ1-3; D perhaps matches TRBD1 (6 bases). V was clipped by 0 bases and J by 4 bases, with 8 bases between them. This CDR3 comprises 14 residues. CDR1 is SGDLS, CDR2 YYNGEE, per germline.

The gene calls are TRBV24-1 and TRBJ2-4; D unresolved. Trimming shortened V by 4 bases and J by 1 base, and 10 bases separated the two germline ends. Germline lookup yields CDR1 KGHDR and CDR2 SFDVKD. The CDR3 runs to 15 residues. DNA of the CDR3: TGTGCCACCAGTGACTCGGCCGAGGCCAAAAACATTCAGTACTTC. It translates to CATSDSAEAKNIQYF.

The table lists this clone with a few counts. The rearrangement links TRBV9 to TRBJ1-2; possible D gene TRBD1, 6 bases. This CDR3 is 14 amino acids long. Germline loops: CDR1 SGDLS, CDR2 YYNGEE. Trimming removed 4 bases from V and 4 bases from J, with 14 bases in between. CDR3 region: CASSPPTRGYGYTF. CDR3 DNA: TGTGCCAGCAGCCCCCCGACCAGGGGCTATGGCTACACCTTC. The full variable domain, with the rest looked up from reference TRBV9 and TRBJ1-2, is DSGVTQTPKHLITATGQRVTLRCSPRSGDLSVYWYQQSLDQGLQFLIQYYNGEERAKGNILERFSAQQFPDLHSELNLSSLELGDSALYFCASSPPTRGYGYTFGSGTRLTVV.

V gene TRBV2 combines with J gene TRBJ1-4; TRBD1 matches 10 bases. CDR1 and CDR2 from the germline V gene are SNHLY and FYNNEI. This CDR3 contains 13 residues. V lost 8 bases and J lost 8; bases outside the gene matches: 5. CDR3: CASGTGVGEKLFF. As DNA, the CDR3 is TGTGCCAGCGGGACAGGGGTAGGGGAAAAACTGTTTTTT.

V usage is TRBV19 and J usage is TRBJ1-1; D is uncertain. Germline CDR1 reads LNHDA; CDR2 reads SQIVND (reference sequence). This CDR3 has 14 amino acids. The V gene lost 2 bases and the J gene lost 0 bases, with 7 bases spanning the gap. The CDR3 nucleotides are TGTGCCAGTAGTATAATAGGTATGAACACTGAAGCTTTCTTT. Its protein product is CASSIIGMNTEAFF.

The V and J genes are TRBV10-3 and TRBJ2-5; TRBD2 matches at 9 bases. This CDR3 spans 13 amino acids. V shed 9 bases and J 4 bases; nucleotides not matched to a gene: 6. Per germline, CDR1 ENHRY and CDR2 SYGVKD. The CDR3 loop is CAMGAREGETQYF. CDR3 coding DNA: TGTGCCATGGGTGCGCGGGAGGGAGAGACCCAGTACTTC.